This entry lists 10 T cell receptor beta chains sequenced from one sample in a study of blood T cell repertoires in COVID-19. Clones were read by immunoSEQ multiplex PCR, and TCRdb kept only the in-frame ones, dropping some. The table records about 190,000 clones, roughly 80% of them present only once. The material sequenced was peripheral blood. The receptors were gathered from a man aged 55 to 70 with acute or convalescent COVID-19.

This clone has more than one count but fewer than ten. The CDR3 loop is CASSLGLAGVAVGQFF. CDR3 in DNA: TGTGCCAGCAGTTTAGGACTAGCGGGGGTCGCTGTAGGGCAGTTCTTC. The rearrangement links TRBV6-5 to TRBJ2-1; 13 positions match TRBD2. V was clipped by 4 bases and J by 12 bases; unmatched bases: 12. This CDR3 has 16 amino acids. CDR1 and CDR2 (germline): MNHEY, SVGAGI.

The J gene is TRBJ1-5, the V gene TRBV6-5, with D perhaps matching TRBD1 (5 bases). The CDR3 is 15 residues long. V lost 2 bases, J lost 6 bases, and 14 bases lay in between. Germline V gives CDR1 MNHEY, CDR2 SVGAGI. In nucleotides, the CDR3 is TGTGCCAGCAGTTACCCGGACAAAAGCCTTCAGCCCCAGCATTTT. It is translated as CASSYPDKSLQPQHF.

Written as DNA, the CDR3 is TGTGCCATTCCAGTAGCTTTCTTT. It specifies CAIPVAFF. The chain recombines TRBV25-1 with TRBJ1-1; the D is unclear. Germline loops: CDR1 MGHDK, CDR2 SYGVNS. V lost 10 bases to trimming and J lost 10 bases, with 7 bases between them. CDR3 length equals 8 residues.

This chain links TRBV10-2 with TRBJ2-1, with 7 bases aligning to TRBD2. This CDR3 is built from 13 residues. Trimming at V came to 4 bases and at J to 9 bases, leaving 6 bases not matched to a gene. Germline CDR1 is WSHSY and CDR2 is SAAADI. The CDR3 loop is CASSGNSGREQFF. CDR3 DNA: TGCGCCAGCAGTGGAAATAGCGGGCGTGAGCAGTTCTTC.

V and J are TRBV18 and TRBJ1-4, with 7 nucleotides matching TRBD1. This CDR3 has 16 residues. Looked up from germline, CDR1 is KGHSH and CDR2 is LQKENI. Germline trimming cut 3 bases from V and 1 base from J; bases unmatched to any gene: 5. In DNA form, the CDR3 reads TGTGCCAGCTCACCCAGCCGACAGGGAACTAATGAAAAACTGTTTTTT. Translated, it gives CASSPSRQGTNEKLFF.

The J gene is TRBJ2-1, the V gene TRBV7-2, with D possibly matching TRBD2 (7 bases). Germline V gene lookup returns CDR1 SGHTA and CDR2 FQGNSA. V lost 7 bases and J 8 bases, leaving 18 bases between the germline ends. This CDR3 region has 14 residues. The CDR3 nucleotides are TGTGCCAGCACCCAAGCAGTGCGGGGGCATGAGCAGTTCTTC. Translated, it gives CASTQAVRGHEQFF. Drawing the rest from reference TRBV7-2 and TRBJ2-1, the complete variable domain is GAGVSQSPSNKVTEKGKDVELRCDPISGHTALYWYRQSLGQGLEFLIYFQGNSAPDKSGLPSDRFSAERTGGSVSTLTIQRTQQEDSAVYLCASTQAVRGHEQFFGPGTRLTVL.

J is TRBJ2-1 and V is TRBV29-1; TRBD2 aligns across 8 bases. The trim removed 2 bases at V and 9 bases at J, leaving 9 bases unmatched. Germline CDR1 is SQVTM and CDR2 is ANQGSEA. This CDR3 comprises 14 residues. In DNA, the CDR3 is TGCAGCGTTGAATTAGCGGGATTTATCCGTGAGCAGTTCTTC. Translated, it gives CSVELAGFIREQFF.

With respect to this clone: Within the sample, other DNA sequences also encode this same CDR3. The chain carries TRBV30 and TRBJ2-4, with D unclear. Trimming shortened V by 2 bases and J by 0 bases, and 5 bases separated the two germline ends. The CDR3 covers 13 residues. Germline loops: CDR1 GTSNPN, CDR2 SVGIG (reference sequence). The CDR3 here is CAWSSSAKNIQYF. CDR3 nucleotide sequence: TGTGCCTGGAGTTCTTCAGCCAAAAACATTCAGTACTTC.

The gene calls are TRBV5-1 and TRBJ2-1, with D uncertain. Trimming removed 4 bases from V and 1 base from J, with 9 bases in between. Germline V gene data show CDR1 as SGHRS and CDR2 as YFSETQ. This CDR3 is built from 14 residues. The DNA for the CDR3 is TGCGCCAGCAGCCGAGCCGGGTCCTACAATGAGCAGTTCTTC. This codes for CASSRAGSYNEQFF. Looking up the rest from reference TRBV5-1 and TRBJ2-1 gives the full variable domain: KAGVTQTPRYLIKTRGQQVTLSCSPISGHRSVSWYQQTPGQGLQFLFEYFSETQRNKGNFPGRFSGRQFSNSRSEMNVSTLELGDSALYLCASSRAGSYNEQFFGPGTRLTVL.

In its sample, this clone was seen once. The chain uses TRBV28 and TRBJ1-5, with D possibly matching TRBD1 (5 bases). The germline V gene encodes CDR1 MDHEN and CDR2 SYDVKM. With 6 bases removed from V and 0 bases from J, the gap between germline ends came to 12 bases. This CDR3 spans 15 amino acids. CDR3 residues: CASSPTEYSNQPQHF. Here the CDR3 DNA reads TGTGCCAGCAGCCCGACAGAGTATAGCAATCAGCCCCAGCATTTT.